Following are 16 T cell receptor beta chains from one sample sequenced in a study of T cell repertoires in cytomegalovirus infection. A single record per CDR3 protein comes from TCRdb applying MiXCR to the reads. Of approximately 700,000 distinct CDR3 sequences in the sample, approximately 40% were seen once. Sequencing was done on a sample of PBMCs. The receptors were gathered from a human donor in good health (CMV status not recorded). Some clones in this sample may be carry-over from other donors' samples.

The chain combines TRBV10-3 with TRBJ2-2, with D perhaps TRBD2 (5 bases). Germline lookup yields CDR1 ENHRY and CDR2 SYGVKD. The length of the CDR3 is 13 residues. V lost 4 bases, J lost 7 bases, and 10 bases lay in between. CDR3 DNA: TGTGCCATCAGTGGGGAAGGAGGCGGGGAGCTGTTTTTT. Its protein product is CAISGEGGGELFF.

This clonotype was recorded once. The CDR3 is CASSRTSGRSYNEQFF. The DNA of the CDR3 is TGTGCCAGCAGCCGGACTAGCGGGAGAAGCTACAATGAGCAGTTCTTC. The rearrangement links TRBV3-1 to TRBJ2-1, with TRBD2 matching over 13 bases. The CDR3 length is 16 residues. In germline, CDR1 is LGHDT, CDR2 YNNKEL (reference sequence). With 4 bases clipped from V and 3 bases from J, the junction kept 3 bases outside the gene matches.

The chain combines TRBV5-1 with TRBJ2-2; 11 positions agree with TRBD2. Germline CDR1 reads SGHRS; CDR2 reads YFSETQ. The CDR3 length is 17 residues. The J segment lost 4 bases and the V segment lost 3 bases, leaving 8 bases of the junction unmatched. As DNA, the CDR3 is TGCGCCAGCAGCTCATCATTAGCGGGAGGGCCCACCGGGGAGCTGTTTTTT. Amino acids: CASSSSLAGGPTGELFF.

This clonotype was counted only a few times. The chain joins TRBV28 to TRBJ2-5, with D possibly being TRBD1 (6 bases). Germline values: CDR1 MDHEN, CDR2 SYDVKM. The CDR3 loop spans 13 amino acids. Trimming left V 8 bases short and J 5 bases short, with 15 bases between. This chain's CDR3 is CASRPQGDETQYF. In DNA, the CDR3 is TGTGCCAGCCGTCCACAGGGTGATGAGACCCAGTACTTC.

The table lists this clonotype with many counts. V and J are TRBV7-2 and TRBJ1-2; the D is unclear. V was shortened by 5 bases and J by 8 bases, with 15 bases between the two germline ends. The germline gives CDR1 SGHTA, CDR2 FQGNSA. The CDR3 extends over 13 amino acids. The CDR3 DNA reads as TGTGCCAGCAGCCTTGGCGGCGGTCCAGGCTACACCTTC. It specifies CASSLGGGPGYTF.

Concerning this clonotype itself: Just one base apart from a much larger clone, this may be a read error. In this CDR3 the conserved last residue, phenylalanine or tryptophan, is missing, so a read error is likely. The rearrangement joins TRBV7-2 to TRBJ1-5; 9 nucleotides line up with TRBD1. CDR3 length: 16 residues. The J segment lost 5 bases and the V segment lost 1 base, leaving 6 bases of the junction unmatched. CDR1 SGHTA and CDR2 FQGNSA come from the germline V gene. The CDR3 region has the DNA TGTGCCAGCAGCTTAGTCGGGACAGGGAGGTATCAGCCCCAGCATTCT. It yields the protein CASSLVGTGRYQPQHS.

The rearrangement joins TRBV6-1 to TRBJ1-6, with TRBD1 as a possible D gene (5 bases). V was clipped by 3 bases and J by 5 bases, with 8 bases between them. Germline CDR1 MNHNS, CDR2 SASEGT. The CDR3 runs to 14 residues. CDR3 sequence: CASSDGADNSPLHF. The CDR3 nucleotides are TGTGCCAGCAGTGACGGGGCCGATAATTCACCCCTCCACTTT.

The chain employs TRBV19 and TRBJ2-1; possible D gene TRBD2, 5 bases. The CDR3 spans 12 residues. V lost 5 bases to trimming and J lost 8 bases, with 10 bases between them. Germline V gives CDR1 LNHDA, CDR2 SQIVND (reference sequence). The CDR3 DNA is TGTGCCAGTAGTTCGCGGAGGCATGAGCAGTTCTTC. It translates to CASSSRRHEQFF.

This clonotype was detected a few times. The gene calls are TRBV6-5 and TRBJ1-1; a weak D match, TRBD1 (6 bases). The CDR3 is made up of 14 amino acids. Germline V gene data show CDR1 as MNHEY and CDR2 as SVGAGI. The ends were cut back, 4 bases at V and 3 bases at J, with 12 bases in the middle. CDR3 DNA sequence: TGTGCCAGCAGTTCAACGGACAGTTACACTGAAGCTTTCTTT. Its protein is CASSSTDSYTEAFF.

This clonotype was detected ten times or more. The chain couples TRBV6-6 to TRBJ2-3; TRBD1 might be the D (6 bases). Germline loops: CDR1 MNHNY, CDR2 SVGAGI (reference sequence). Trimming stripped 2 bases from V and 0 bases from J, with 18 bases between. The CDR3 contains 18 residues. The CDR3 region is CASSYGTGKPLSTDTQYF. Here the CDR3 DNA reads TGTGCCAGCAGTTACGGAACAGGGAAACCCCTTAGCACAGATACGCAGTATTTT.

The V and J genes are TRBV29-1 and TRBJ1-5; D unresolved. Looked up from germline, CDR1 is SQVTM and CDR2 is ANQGSEA. The CDR3 runs 12 residues. V was clipped by 6 bases and J by 4 bases, with 10 bases between them. CDR3 in DNA: TGCAGCGTCGGATCGAGAAATCAGCCCCAGCATTTT. Protein: CSVGSRNQPQHF.

This clonotype appeared many times. The chain is built from TRBV19 and TRBJ1-1; D not certain. The CDR3 totals 13 residues. Germline V CDR1 and CDR2: LNHDA, SQIVND (reference sequence). The germline V and J ends were trimmed by 7 bases and 6 bases, with 15 bases remaining between them. The chain's CDR3 is CASKPYGSAEAFF. The CDR3 DNA reads as TGTGCCAGTAAACCCTACGGGAGCGCTGAAGCTTTCTTT.

The rearrangement links TRBV19 to TRBJ1-5; D uncertain. Germline CDR1 LNHDA, CDR2 SQIVND (reference sequence). The CDR3 is 13 residues long. V lost 7 bases and J 1 base, leaving 8 bases between the germline ends. DNA of the CDR3: TGTGCCAGTACCAGCAGGAGCAATCAGCCCCAGCATTTT. Its protein product is CASTSRSNQPQHF.

Note on this clonotype: The CDR3 end shows no conserved phenylalanine or tryptophan, and so a read error is likely. The gene calls are TRBV11-2 and TRBJ2-7; 7 nucleotides align to TRBD2. Trimming at V came to 10 bases and at J to 4 bases, leaving 16 bases not matched to a gene. There are 15 residues in the CDR3. The germline CDR1 and CDR2 sequences are SGHAT and FQNNGV. CDR3 in DNA: TGTGCCACCCTCTTTCCGGGACTAAAAGGATACGAGCAGTACTCC. It encodes CATLFPGLKGYEQYS.

The sample holds a few counts of this clonotype. The chain joins TRBV27 to TRBJ2-7, with D unresolved. CDR1 and CDR2 from the germline V gene are MNHEY and SMNVEV (reference sequence). The CDR3 runs to 14 residues. V dropped 5 bases and J dropped 5 bases, with 16 bases sitting between them. The CDR3 sequence: CASSPLYSSHEQYF. Written as DNA, the CDR3 is TGTGCCAGCAGTCCACTCTATTCAAGCCACGAGCAGTACTTC.

This clonotype showed up just a few times. V gene TRBV28 combines with J gene TRBJ1-1, with D unresolved. Germline assignment: CDR1 MDHEN and CDR2 SYDVKM. With 5 bases removed from V and 4 bases from J, the gap between germline ends came to 17 bases. The CDR3 extends over 15 amino acids. DNA for the CDR3: TGTGCCAGCAGTATCGGATTTAGGAGTAGCACTGAAGCTTTCTTT. This gives the protein CASSIGFRSSTEAFF.